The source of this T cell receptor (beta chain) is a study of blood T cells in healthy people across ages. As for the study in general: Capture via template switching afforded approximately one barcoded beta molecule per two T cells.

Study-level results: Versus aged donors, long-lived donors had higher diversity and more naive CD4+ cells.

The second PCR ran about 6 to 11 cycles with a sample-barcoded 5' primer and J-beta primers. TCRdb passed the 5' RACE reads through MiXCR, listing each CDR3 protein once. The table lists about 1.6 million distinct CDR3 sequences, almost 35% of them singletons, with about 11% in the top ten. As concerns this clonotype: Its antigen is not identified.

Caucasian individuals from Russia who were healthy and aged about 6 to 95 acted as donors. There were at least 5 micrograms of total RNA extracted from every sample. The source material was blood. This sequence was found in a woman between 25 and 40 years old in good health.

Here the CDR3 DNA reads TGTGCCAGCAGCCAAAACACGGATCCCTTCTATGGCTACACCTTC. This encodes CASSQNTDPFYGYTF. The rearrangement uses TRBV5-4 and TRBJ1-2, with unresolved D. CDR1 is SGHNT, CDR2 YYREEE, per germline (reference sequence). With 4 bases removed from V and 4 bases from J, the gap between germline ends came to 17 bases. This CDR3 comprises 15 residues.